The clone carrying this TCR beta chain was observed at least ten times. Antigen specificity is unknown. Quantitative 5'-RACE was performed with molecular barcodes, and it yielded the TCR beta libraries. TCRdb reprocessed the 5' RACE reads via MiXCR and lists one record per CDR3 protein. The profile shows fewer than 550,000 distinct CDR3 sequences, approximately 5.3% of them singletons. V lost 6 bases and J 3 bases, leaving 15 bases between the germline ends. The CDR3 sequence is 14 residues long. Germline lookup yields CDR1 MNHNS and CDR2 SASEGT. The data were obtained in a study of CD8 T cells in ankylosing spondylitis. Whole-study findings and limits: CD8+ disease-linked clones were present at relatively low frequencies in blood. Reactive arthritis synovial fluid and blood were previously reported to contain some motif variants. Apparently characteristic of ankylosing spondylitis blood was a TCR beta motif (about eight highly homologous variants).

This TCR was recovered from a male donor with ankylosing spondylitis. The chain couples TRBV6-1 to TRBJ2-7; D possibly corresponds to TRBD2 (6 bases). The sequenced sample was blood, either unsorted or a sorted T cell fraction (not recorded which). The CDR3 sequence is CASRPGLSYYEQYF. Written as DNA, the CDR3 is TGTGCCAGCAGGCCGGGACTTTCTTACTACGAGCAGTACTTC.